This T cell receptor (beta chain) was profiled in a study of blood T cell repertoires in COVID-19. Study in general: Some COVID-19 samples were acute and others convalescent; all came from the United States, Italy and Spain. T cells, B-cell-depleted T cells, or PBMCs supplied cDNA or gDNA.

Method: immunoSEQ multiplex PCR; TCRdb's copy keeps in-frame clones and lacks some. The repertoire holds around 400,000 clones, around 87% seen once, with around 9.3% in the top ten. Looked up from germline, CDR1 is SGHAT and CDR2 is FQNNGV. The V and J ends lost 2 bases and 5 bases respectively, with 12 bases between them. The CDR3 loop spans 15 amino acids. Patients at the Seattle site were enrolled during active infection and followed longitudinally. This clone was observed once. The chain uses TRBV11-2 and TRBJ1-4, with D unresolved. Source material: peripheral blood. The receptor was isolated from a woman in her twenties or thirties with COVID-19, enrolled during active disease. CDR3 DNA sequence: TGTGCCAGCAGCTTACAGCGGGGTGAGAATGAAAAACTGTTTTTT. Protein: CASSLQRGENEKLFF.